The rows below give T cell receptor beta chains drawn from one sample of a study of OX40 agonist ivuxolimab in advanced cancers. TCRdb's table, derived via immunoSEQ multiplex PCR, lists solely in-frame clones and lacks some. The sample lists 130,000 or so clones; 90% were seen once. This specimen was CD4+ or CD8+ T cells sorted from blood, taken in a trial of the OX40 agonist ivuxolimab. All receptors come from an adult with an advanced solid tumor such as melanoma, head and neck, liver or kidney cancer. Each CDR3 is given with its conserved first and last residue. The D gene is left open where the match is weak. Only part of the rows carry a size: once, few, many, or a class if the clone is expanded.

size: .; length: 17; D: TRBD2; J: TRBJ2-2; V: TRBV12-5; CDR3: CASGRTTSGRNTGELFF; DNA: TGTGCTAGTGGTCGGACAACTAGCGGGAGGAACACCGGGGAGCTGTTTTTT
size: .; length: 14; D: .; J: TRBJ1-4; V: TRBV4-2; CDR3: CASSQDEPNEKLFF; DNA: TGTGCCAGCAGCCAAGATGAACCTAATGAAAAACTGTTTTTT
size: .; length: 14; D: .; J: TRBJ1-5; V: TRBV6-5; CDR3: CASSSRGPNQPQHF; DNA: TGTGCCAGCAGTTCCCGTGGGCCCAATCAGCCCCAGCATTTT
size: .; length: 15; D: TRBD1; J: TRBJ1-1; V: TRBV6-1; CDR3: CASSPRRDSNTEAFF; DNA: TGTGCCAGCAGCCCAAGGAGGGACAGTAACACTGAAGCTTTCTTT
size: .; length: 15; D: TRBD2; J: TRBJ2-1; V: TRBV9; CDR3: CASSVGSSGRHEQFF; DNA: TGTGCCAGCAGCGTAGGGAGTAGCGGGAGGCATGAGCAGTTCTTC
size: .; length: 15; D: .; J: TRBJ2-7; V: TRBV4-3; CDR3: CASSQDSVGPYEQYF; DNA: TGCGCCAGCAGCCAAGATTCGGTAGGCCCCTACGAGCAGTACTTC
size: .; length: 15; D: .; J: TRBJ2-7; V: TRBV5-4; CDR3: CASSRGSAGPYEQYF; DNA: TGTGCCAGCAGCAGGGGGTCGGCGGGCCCCTACGAGCAGTACTTC
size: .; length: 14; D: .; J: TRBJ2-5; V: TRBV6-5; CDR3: CASSGGNGLRTQYF; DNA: TGTGCCAGCAGCGGCGGGAACGGCTTGAGGACCCAGTACTTC
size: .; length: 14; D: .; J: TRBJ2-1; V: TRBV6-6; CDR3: CASSYFGQYNEQFF; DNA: TGTGCCAGCAGTTACTTTGGACAGTACAATGAGCAGTTCTTC
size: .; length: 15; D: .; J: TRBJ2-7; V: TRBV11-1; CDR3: CASSLVRSRDHEQYF; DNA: TGTGCCAGCAGCTTAGTCCGATCCAGGGACCACGAGCAGTACTTC
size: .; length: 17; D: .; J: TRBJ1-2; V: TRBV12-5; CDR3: CASGLAVGAGANYGYTF; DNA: TGTGCTAGTGGTTTGGCCGTTGGGGCAGGAGCTAACTATGGCTACACCTTC
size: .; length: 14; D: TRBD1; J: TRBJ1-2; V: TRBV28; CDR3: CASSPTGENYGYTF; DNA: TGTGCCAGCAGCCCCACAGGGGAAAATTATGGCTACACCTTC
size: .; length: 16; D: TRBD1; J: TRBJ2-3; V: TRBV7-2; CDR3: CASSLWGQGTADTQYF; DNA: TGTGCCAGCAGCTTATGGGGACAGGGGACCGCAGATACGCAGTATTTT
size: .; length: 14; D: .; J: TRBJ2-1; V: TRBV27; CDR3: CASSSSTAINEQFF; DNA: .
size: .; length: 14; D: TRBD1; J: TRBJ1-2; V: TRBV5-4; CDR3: CASSQQTGNYGYTF; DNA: TGTGCCAGCAGCCAACAGACAGGGAACTATGGCTACACCTTC
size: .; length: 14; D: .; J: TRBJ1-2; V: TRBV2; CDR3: CASSRDGSNYGYTF; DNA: TGTGCCAGCAGCAGAGACGGGTCCAACTATGGCTACACCTTC
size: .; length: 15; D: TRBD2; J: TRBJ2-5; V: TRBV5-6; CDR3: CASSSGGLAGETQYF; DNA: TGTGCCAGCAGCTCCGGAGGGCTAGCGGGAGAGACCCAGTACTTC
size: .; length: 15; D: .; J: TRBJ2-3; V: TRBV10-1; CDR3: CASSDFLLGTDTQYF; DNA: TGCGCCAGCAGTGATTTCCTATTAGGCACAGATACGCAGTATTTT
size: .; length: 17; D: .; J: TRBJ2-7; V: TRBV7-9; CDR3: CASSLFRDSLRSYEQYF; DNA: TGTGCCAGCAGCTTATTCCGGGACTCTCTTCGCTCCTACGAGCAGTACTTC
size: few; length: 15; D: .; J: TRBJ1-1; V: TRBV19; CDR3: CASRPYGGADTEAFF; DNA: TGTGCCAGTAGGCCGTATGGAGGGGCGGACACTGAAGCTTTCTTT
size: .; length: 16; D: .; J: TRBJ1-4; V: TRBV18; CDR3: CASSPPEWGEMGKLFF; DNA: TGTGCCAGCTCACCACCCGAGTGGGGCGAGATGGGAAAACTGTTTTTT
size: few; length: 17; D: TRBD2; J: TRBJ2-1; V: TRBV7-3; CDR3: CASSPETSGDHYNEQFF; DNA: TGTGCCAGCAGCCCCGAGACTAGCGGAGACCATTACAATGAGCAGTTCTTC
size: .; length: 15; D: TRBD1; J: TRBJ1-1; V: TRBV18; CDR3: CASSPAGGRNTEAFF; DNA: TGTGCCAGCTCTCCGGCAGGGGGTCGGAACACTGAAGCTTTCTTT
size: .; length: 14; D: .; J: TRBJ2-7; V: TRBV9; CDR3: CASSGGDFGTRQYF; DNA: TGTGCCAGCAGCGGGGGGGACTTCGGTACTAGGCAGTACTTC
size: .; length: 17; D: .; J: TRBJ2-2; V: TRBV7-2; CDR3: CASSLGSSGRNTGELFF; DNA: TGTGCCAGCAGCTTAGGAAGCAGCGGAAGGAACACCGGGGAGCTGTTTTTT
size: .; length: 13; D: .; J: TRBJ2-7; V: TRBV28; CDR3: CASSLYYPREQYF; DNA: TGTGCCAGCAGTTTATATTACCCGCGGGAGCAGTACTTC
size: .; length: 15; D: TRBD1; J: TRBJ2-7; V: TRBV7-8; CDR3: CASSIGGTGVYEQYF; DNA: TGTGCCAGCAGCATAGGCGGGACAGGGGTCTACGAGCAGTACTTC
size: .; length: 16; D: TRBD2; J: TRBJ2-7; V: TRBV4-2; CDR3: CASSQGPASGSQEQYF; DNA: TGTGCCAGCAGCCAAGGTCCGGCTAGCGGGAGTCAGGAGCAGTACTTC
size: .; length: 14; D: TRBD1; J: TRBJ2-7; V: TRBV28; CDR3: CASTGTGPAYEQYF; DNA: TGTGCCAGCACCGGGACAGGACCTGCCTACGAGCAGTACTTC
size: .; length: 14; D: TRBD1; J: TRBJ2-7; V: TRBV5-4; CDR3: CASSHRQGAYEQYF; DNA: TGTGCCAGCAGCCACCGACAGGGGGCCTACGAGCAGTACTTC
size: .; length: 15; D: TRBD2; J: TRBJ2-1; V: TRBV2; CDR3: CASRRLAGGGNEQFF; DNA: TGTGCCAGCAGGCGACTAGCGGGAGGAGGCAATGAGCAGTTCTTC
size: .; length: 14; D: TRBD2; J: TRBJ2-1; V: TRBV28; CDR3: CASSWFAGGNEQFF; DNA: TGTGCCAGCAGTTGGTTTGCGGGAGGTAATGAGCAGTTCTTC
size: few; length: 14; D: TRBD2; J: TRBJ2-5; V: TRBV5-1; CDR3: CASSLAGAQETQYF; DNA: TGCGCCAGCAGCTTAGCGGGAGCTCAAGAGACCCAGTACTTC
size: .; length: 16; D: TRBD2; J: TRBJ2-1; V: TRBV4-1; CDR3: CASSPLLAESYNEQFF; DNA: TGCGCCAGCAGCCCTTTACTAGCGGAGAGCTACAATGAGCAGTTCTTC
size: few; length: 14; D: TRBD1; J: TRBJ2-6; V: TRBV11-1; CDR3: CASGQGSGANVLTF; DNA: TGTGCCAGCGGACAGGGGTCTGGGGCCAACGTCCTGACTTTC
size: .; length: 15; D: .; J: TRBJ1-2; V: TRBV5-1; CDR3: CASSLDPGRGYGYTF; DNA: TGCGCCAGCAGCTTGGACCCAGGGCGGGGGTATGGCTACACCTTC
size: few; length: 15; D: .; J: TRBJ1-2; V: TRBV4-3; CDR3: CASSQEFPGGYGYTF; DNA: TGCGCCAGCAGCCAAGAATTTCCGGGGGGCTATGGCTACACCTTC
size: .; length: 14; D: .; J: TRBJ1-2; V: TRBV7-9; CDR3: CASSVTTGNYGYTF; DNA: TGTGCCAGCAGTGTTACGACGGGGAACTATGGCTACACCTTC
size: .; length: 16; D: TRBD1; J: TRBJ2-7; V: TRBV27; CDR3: CASSPLPGTGFFEQYF; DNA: TGTGCCAGCAGTCCCCTACCCGGGACAGGGTTCTTCGAGCAGTACTTC
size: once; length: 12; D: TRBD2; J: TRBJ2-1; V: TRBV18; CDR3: CASSRSREHPFF; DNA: TGTGCCAGCTCGCGATCGCGGGAGCATCCGTTCTTC
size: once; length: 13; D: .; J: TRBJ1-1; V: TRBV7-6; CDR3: CASSKQGNTEAFF; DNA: TGTGCCAGCAGCAAACAGGGGAACACTGAAGCTTTCTTT
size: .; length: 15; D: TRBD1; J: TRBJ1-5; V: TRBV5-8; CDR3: CASSWTGRSGQPQHF; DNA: TGTGCCAGCAGTTGGACAGGGAGGAGCGGTCAGCCCCAGCATTTT